Presented here are 8 T cell receptor beta chains from one specimen sequenced in a study of regulatory T cells in long-lasting Graves disease. To make TCR beta libraries, researchers used iRepertoire HTBI primers and Arm-PCR of CDR3 regions. Each CDR3 protein gets one entry after TCRdb re-called the multiplex PCR reads with MiXCR. There are 520,000 or so distinct CDR3 sequences in the sample; around 12% occur only once, and roughly 8.9% lies in the top ten. Time point here: newly diagnosed GD, antithyroid drugs for less than 3 months. Generation of the TCR library employed RNA extracted from PBMCs. This sample was also put to use in a study of T cells in Graves' hyperthyroidism and ophthalmopathy.

The sample here was peripheral blood mononuclear cells (PBMCs), taken at new diagnosis, from a patient treated with antithyroid drugs. The source of these receptors is a woman aged 30 to 39 with Graves disease.

The V and J genes are TRBV7-9 and TRBJ2-1, with TRBD2 matching over 11 bases. This CDR3 spans 18 amino acids. V was clipped by 1 base and J by 8 bases; unmatched bases: 13. CDR1 is SEHNR and CDR2 is FQNEAQ in the germline V gene (reference sequence). CDR3 region: CASSLGVGSGRARHEQFF. CDR3 DNA sequence: TGTGCCAGCAGCTTAGGCGTTGGTAGCGGGAGGGCCAGGCATGAGCAGTTCTTC. Using reference TRBV7-9 and TRBJ2-1 for the parts outside the CDR3, the full variable domain is DTGVSQNPRHKITKRGQNVTFRCDPISEHNRLYWYRQTLGQGPEFLTYFQNEAQLEKSRLLSDRFSAERPKGSFSTLEIQRTEQGDSAMYLCASSLGVGSGRARHEQFFGPGTRLTVL.

This clonotype was seen ten or more times. This rearrangement joins TRBV5-1 to TRBJ2-1; 7 nucleotides line up with TRBD2. There are 16 residues in the CDR3. V lost 4 bases, J lost 2 bases, and 9 bases stayed unmatched. Germline assignment: CDR1 SGHRS and CDR2 YFSETQ. CDR3 bases: TGCGCCAGCAGCGGACTAGGGGCTAGCCCCTACAATGAGCAGTTCTTC. The encoded protein is CASSGLGASPYNEQFF.

This clonotype came up many times. This sequence joins TRBV29-1 and TRBJ1-2, with TRBD1 matching 9 bases. The CDR3 spans 13 residues. Germline V gene data show CDR1 as SQVTM and CDR2 as ANQGSEA. The ends lost 7 bases at V and 8 bases at J; junction bases unmatched: 11. CDR3 nucleotide sequence: TGCAGCGGATTCGACAGGGGGGGATACGGCTACACCTTC. Amino acid sequence: CSGFDRGGYGYTF.

This clonotype was seen many times. This chain links TRBV12-3 or TRBV12-4 with TRBJ1-5, with a weak D call TRBD1 (6 bases). The CDR3 extends over 15 amino acids. The V gene lost 6 bases and the J gene lost 3 bases, with 15 bases spanning the gap. In DNA, the CDR3 is TGTGCCAGCAGCCCTCACAGGGACTTCAATCAGCCCCAGCATTTT. Its translation is CASSPHRDFNQPQHF.

At least ten counts were recorded for this clonotype. The rearrangement joins TRBV9 to TRBJ2-1; unclear D gene. CDR3 length equals 13 residues. The V gene's germline CDR1 is SGDLS and CDR2 YYNGEE. The V end was cut by 0 bases, the J end by 8 bases, with 9 bases between. The CDR3 DNA follows: TGTGCCAGCAGCGTAGATTCCGAGGATGAGCAGTTCTTC. Amino acid sequence: CASSVDSEDEQFF.

In the case of this clonotype: One junction end disagrees with the germline gene, perhaps due to a read error. The chain has TRBV19 and TRBJ2-7; 7 bases align to TRBD2. This CDR3 has 13 residues. The V gene's germline CDR1 is LNHDA and CDR2 SQIVND (reference sequence). CDR3 residues: CAVGGTDSYEQYF. The CDR3, as DNA: TGTGCCGTCGGGGGGACCGATTCCTACGAACAGTACTTC.

The table lists this clonotype with many counts. This chain joins TRBV19 and TRBJ1-1; D is uncertain. This CDR3 has 15 residues. Trimming left V 1 base short and J 5 bases short, with 14 bases between. Germline CDR1 LNHDA, CDR2 SQIVND (reference sequence). The CDR3 DNA follows: TGTGCCAGTAGTATAGGGCCGGGAAGTAGAACTGAAGCTTTCTTT. Protein: CASSIGPGSRTEAFF.

To note about this clonotype: This could be a read error, since a much larger clone is one nucleotide away. V is TRBV7-9 and J is TRBJ1-4; 9 bases line up with TRBD1. V lost 6 bases, J lost 8 bases, and 4 bases stayed unmatched. Per the germline V gene, CDR1 is SEHNR and CDR2 is FQNEAQ (reference sequence). CDR3 length equals 13 residues. The CDR3 protein is CASRYRGLEKLFF. CDR3 sequence (DNA): TGTGCCAGCAGATACAGGGGGCTAGAAAAACTGTTTTTT.